Included here is one T cell receptor beta chain sequence, with context. Its target is unknown. These data originate in a study of memory CD4+ T cells and cytomegalovirus serostatus. About the research overall: Donors were healthy Belgian adults, 10 or so CMV seropositive and roughly 25 seronegative.

CDR1 and CDR2 (germline): SEHNR, FQNEAQ (reference sequence). The CDR3 has 16 residues. V shed 5 bases, J shed 5 bases, and the junction held 10 bases outside the gene matches. General study findings and limits: CD4+ memory repertoires contained about 40% of the roughly 160 reported CMV TCRbeta sequences.

The sort gate was single viable CD3+CD4+CD8-CD45RO+ cells for memory CD4+ T cells. Donors' CMV status reflects serum IgG against pp150, pp28, p38, p52. Profiled with immunoSEQ multiplex PCR; TCRdb holds only in-frame clones, not every one. The sample includes some 40,000 clones, 70% to 80% seen only once; the top ten take over 4.5%. Sequencing was done on a sample of memory CD4+ T cells from blood. The chain couples TRBV7-9 to TRBJ2-2; 8 nucleotides line up with TRBD2. This clonotype originated in an adult in good health and CMV-seropositive. Written as DNA, the CDR3 is TGTGCCAGCAGCCACAACCCGGGGGGGAGTACCGGGGAGCTGTTTTTT. It specifies CASSHNPGGSTGELFF.